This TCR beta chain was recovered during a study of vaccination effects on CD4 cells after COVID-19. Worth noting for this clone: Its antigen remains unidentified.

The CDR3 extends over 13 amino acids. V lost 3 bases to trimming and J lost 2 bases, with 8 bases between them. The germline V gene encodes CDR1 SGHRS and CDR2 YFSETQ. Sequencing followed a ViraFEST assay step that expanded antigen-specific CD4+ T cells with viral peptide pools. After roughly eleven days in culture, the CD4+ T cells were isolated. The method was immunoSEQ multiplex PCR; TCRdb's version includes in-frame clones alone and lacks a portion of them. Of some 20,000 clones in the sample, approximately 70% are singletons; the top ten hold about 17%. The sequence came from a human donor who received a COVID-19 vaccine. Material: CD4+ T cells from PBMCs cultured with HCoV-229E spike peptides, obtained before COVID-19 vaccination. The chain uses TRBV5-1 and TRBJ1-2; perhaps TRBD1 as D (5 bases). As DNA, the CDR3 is TGCGCCAGCAGCTCACAGGTCAACTATGGCTACACCTTC. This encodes CASSSQVNYGYTF.